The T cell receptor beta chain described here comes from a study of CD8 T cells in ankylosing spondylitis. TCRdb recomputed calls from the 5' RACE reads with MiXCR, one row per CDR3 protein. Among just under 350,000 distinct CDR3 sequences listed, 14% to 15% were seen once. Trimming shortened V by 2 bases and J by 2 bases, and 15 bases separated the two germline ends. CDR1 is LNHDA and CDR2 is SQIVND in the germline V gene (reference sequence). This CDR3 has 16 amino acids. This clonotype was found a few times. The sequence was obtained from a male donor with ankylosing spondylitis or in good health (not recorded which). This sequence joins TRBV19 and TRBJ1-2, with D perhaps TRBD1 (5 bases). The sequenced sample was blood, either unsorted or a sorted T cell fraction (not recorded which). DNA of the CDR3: TGTGCCAGTAGTATACGAGCGGGGGTATTCAACTATGGCTACACCTTC. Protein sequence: CASSIRAGVFNYGYTF.